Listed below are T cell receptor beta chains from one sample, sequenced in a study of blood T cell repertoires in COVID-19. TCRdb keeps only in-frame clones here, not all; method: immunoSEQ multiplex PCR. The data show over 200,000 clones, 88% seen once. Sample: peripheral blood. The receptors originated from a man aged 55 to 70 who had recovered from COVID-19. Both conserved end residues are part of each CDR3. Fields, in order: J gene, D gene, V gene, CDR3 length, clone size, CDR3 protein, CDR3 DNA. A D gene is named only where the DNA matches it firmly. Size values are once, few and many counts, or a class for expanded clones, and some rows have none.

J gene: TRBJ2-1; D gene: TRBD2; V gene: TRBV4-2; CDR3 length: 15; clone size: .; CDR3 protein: CASSQVGTSGGKQFF; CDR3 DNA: TGTGCCAGCAGCCAAGTGGGGACTAGCGGGGGAAAGCAGTTCTTC
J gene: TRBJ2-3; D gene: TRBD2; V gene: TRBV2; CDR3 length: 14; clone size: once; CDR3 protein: CASTRAGGPDTQYF; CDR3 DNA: TGTGCCAGCACCCGAGCGGGGGGTCCGGATACGCAGTATTTT
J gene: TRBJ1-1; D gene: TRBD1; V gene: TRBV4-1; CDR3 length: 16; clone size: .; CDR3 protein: CASSPRAGTGNTEAFF; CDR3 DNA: TGCGCCAGCAGCCCCCGGGCAGGGACAGGGAACACTGAAGCTTTCTTT
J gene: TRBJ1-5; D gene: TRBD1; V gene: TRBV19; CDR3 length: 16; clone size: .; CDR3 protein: CASSGTGGGGNQPQHF; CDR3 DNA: TGTGCCAGTAGCGGGACAGGGGGAGGGGGCAATCAGCCCCAGCATTTT
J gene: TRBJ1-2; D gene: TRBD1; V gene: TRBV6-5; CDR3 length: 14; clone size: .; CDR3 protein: CASSPPGQYYGYTF; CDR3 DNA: TGTGCCAGCAGTCCCCCGGGACAGTACTATGGCTACACCTTC
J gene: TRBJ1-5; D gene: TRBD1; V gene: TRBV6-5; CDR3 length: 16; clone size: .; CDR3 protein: CASSLTGGVGNQPQHF; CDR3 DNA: TGTGCCAGCAGTTTAACAGGGGGAGTGGGCAATCAGCCCCAGCATTTT
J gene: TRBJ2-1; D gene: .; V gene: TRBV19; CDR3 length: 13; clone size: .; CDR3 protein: CASTVGPLNEQFF; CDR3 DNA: TGTGCCAGTACAGTTGGCCCTCTCAATGAGCAGTTCTTC
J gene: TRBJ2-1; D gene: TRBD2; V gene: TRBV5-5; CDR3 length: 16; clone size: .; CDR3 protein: CASSLAGTSFYNEQFF; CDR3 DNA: TGTGCCAGCAGCTTGGCTGGGACTAGCTTCTACAATGAGCAGTTCTTC
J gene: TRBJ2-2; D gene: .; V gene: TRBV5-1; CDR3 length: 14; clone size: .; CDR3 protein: CASSLRAGAGELFF; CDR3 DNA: TGCGCCAGCAGCTTGCGGGCAGGGGCCGGGGAGCTGTTTTTT
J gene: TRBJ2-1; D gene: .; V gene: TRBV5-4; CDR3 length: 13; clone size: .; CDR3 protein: CASSPGGLNEQFF; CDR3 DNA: TGTGCCAGCAGCCCCGGGGGTCTCAATGAGCAGTTCTTC